This T cell receptor beta chain was obtained from a study of blood T cells in healthy people across ages. Study-level points and caveats: It was found that TCR beta diversity correlated strongly with the percentage of naive T cells.

PCR was performed a second time for roughly 7 to 12 cycles using a sample-barcoded 5' primer and a J-beta primer mix. A 12-random-nucleotide template-switch adaptor tagged each cDNA molecule. TCRdb re-called the 5' RACE reads with MiXCR, one entry per CDR3 protein. Of approximately 900,000 distinct CDR3 sequences in the sample, roughly 48% were seen once. As to this clonotype: No antigen is known for it.

Sequenced material: blood. This receptor was obtained from a man aged 25-45 years in good health.

The CDR3 sequence is CASSPNGQSNYGYTF. The CDR3 DNA sequence: TGCGCCAGCAGCCCAAACGGACAGTCTAACTATGGCTACACCTTC. This chain links TRBV4-1 with TRBJ1-2; weak D call: TRBD1 (6 bases). V was shortened by 4 bases and J by 0 bases, with 12 bases between the two germline ends. This CDR3 is built from 15 residues. In germline, CDR1 is MGHRA, CDR2 YSYEKL.